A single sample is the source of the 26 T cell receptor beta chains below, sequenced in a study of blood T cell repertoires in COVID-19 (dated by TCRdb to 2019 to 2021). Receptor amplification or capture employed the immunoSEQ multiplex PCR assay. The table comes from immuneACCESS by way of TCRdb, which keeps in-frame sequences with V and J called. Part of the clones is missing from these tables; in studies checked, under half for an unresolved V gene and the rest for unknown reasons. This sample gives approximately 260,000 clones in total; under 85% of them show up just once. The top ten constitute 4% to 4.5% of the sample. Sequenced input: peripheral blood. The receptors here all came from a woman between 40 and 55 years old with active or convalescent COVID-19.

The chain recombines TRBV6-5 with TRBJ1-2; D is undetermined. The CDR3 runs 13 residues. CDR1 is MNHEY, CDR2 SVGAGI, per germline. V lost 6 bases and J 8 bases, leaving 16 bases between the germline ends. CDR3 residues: CASRGSGKEGYTF. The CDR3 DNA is TGTGCCAGCAGAGGATCGGGGAAAGAAGGCTACACCTTC.

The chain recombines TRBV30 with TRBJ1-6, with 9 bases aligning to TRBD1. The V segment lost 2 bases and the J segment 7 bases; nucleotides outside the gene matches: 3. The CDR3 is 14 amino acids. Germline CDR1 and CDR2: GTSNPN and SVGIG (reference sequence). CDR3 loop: CAWSRTGDNSPLHF. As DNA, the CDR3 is TGTGCCTGGAGTAGGACAGGGGACAATTCACCCCTCCACTTT.

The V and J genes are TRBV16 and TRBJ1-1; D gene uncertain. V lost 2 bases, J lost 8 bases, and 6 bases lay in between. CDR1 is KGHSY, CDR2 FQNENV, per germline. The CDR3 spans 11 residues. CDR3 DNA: TGTGCCAGCAGCCAACCGGGGGAAGCTTTCTTT. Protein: CASSQPGEAFF. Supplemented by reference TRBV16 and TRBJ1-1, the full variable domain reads GEEVAQTPKHLVRGEGQKAKLYCAPIKGHSYVFWYQQVLKNEFKFLISFQNENVFDETGMPKERFSAKCLPNSPCSLEIQATKLEDSAVYFCASSQPGEAFFGQGTRLTVV.

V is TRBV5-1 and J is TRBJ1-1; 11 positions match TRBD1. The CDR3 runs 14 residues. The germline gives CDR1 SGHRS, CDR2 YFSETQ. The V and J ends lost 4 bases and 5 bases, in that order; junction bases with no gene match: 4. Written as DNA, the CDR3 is TGCGCCAGCAGCATGGGACAGGGGGGAACTGAAGCTTTCTTT. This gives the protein CASSMGQGGTEAFF.

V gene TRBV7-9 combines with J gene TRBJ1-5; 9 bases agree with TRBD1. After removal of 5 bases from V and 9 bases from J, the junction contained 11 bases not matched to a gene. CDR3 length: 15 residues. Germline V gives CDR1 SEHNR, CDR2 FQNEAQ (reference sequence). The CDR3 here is CASSINRGLPGPQHF. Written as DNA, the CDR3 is TGTGCCAGCAGCATCAACAGGGGGCTACCAGGGCCCCAGCATTTT. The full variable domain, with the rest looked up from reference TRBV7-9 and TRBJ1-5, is DTGVSQNPRHKITKRGQNVTFRCDPISEHNRLYWYRQTLGQGPEFLTYFQNEAQLEKSRLLSDRFSAERPKGSFSTLEIQRTEQGDSAMYLCASSINRGLPGPQHFGDGTRLSIL.

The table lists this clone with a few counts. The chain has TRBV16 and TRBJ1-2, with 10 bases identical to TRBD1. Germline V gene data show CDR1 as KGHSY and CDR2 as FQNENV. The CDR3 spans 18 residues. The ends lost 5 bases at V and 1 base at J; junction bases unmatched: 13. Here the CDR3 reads CASSYTVTGTGVNYGYTF. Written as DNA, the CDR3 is TGTGCCAGCAGCTACACTGTCACCGGGACAGGGGTTAACTATGGCTACACCTTC.

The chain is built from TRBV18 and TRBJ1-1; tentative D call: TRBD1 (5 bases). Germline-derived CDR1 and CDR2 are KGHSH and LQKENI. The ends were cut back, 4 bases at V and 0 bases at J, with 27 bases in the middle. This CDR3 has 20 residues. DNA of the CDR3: TGTGCCAGCTCACGCCTGACAGTCGGGGGGTTGATCTTGATGAACACTGAAGCTTTCTTT. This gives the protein CASSRLTVGGLILMNTEAFF.

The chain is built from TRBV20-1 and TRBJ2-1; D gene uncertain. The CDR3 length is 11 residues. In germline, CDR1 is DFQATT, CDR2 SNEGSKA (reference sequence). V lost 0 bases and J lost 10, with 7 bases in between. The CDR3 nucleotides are TGCAGTGCTAGAGATCTACTAGAGCAGTTCTTC. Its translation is CSARDLLEQFF.

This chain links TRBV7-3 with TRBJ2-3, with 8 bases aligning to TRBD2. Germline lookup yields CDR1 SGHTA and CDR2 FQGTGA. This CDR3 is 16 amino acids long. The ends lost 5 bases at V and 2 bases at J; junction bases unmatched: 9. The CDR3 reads CASSPTGTSDTDTQYF. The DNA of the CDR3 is TGTGCCAGCAGCCCAACCGGGACTAGTGACACAGATACGCAGTATTTT.

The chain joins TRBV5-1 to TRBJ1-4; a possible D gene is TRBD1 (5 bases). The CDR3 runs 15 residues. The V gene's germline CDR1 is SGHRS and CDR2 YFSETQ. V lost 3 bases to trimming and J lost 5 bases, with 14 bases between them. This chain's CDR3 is CASSSPGLNNEKLFF. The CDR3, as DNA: TGCGCCAGCAGCTCGCCGGGACTGAACAATGAAAAACTGTTTTTT.

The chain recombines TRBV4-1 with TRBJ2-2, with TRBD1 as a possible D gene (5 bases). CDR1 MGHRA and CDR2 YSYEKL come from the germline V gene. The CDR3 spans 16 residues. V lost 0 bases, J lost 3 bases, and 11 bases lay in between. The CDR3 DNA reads TGCGCCAGCAGCCAAGATTGGGGCAGTTACACCGGGGAGCTGTTTTTT. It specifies CASSQDWGSYTGELFF.

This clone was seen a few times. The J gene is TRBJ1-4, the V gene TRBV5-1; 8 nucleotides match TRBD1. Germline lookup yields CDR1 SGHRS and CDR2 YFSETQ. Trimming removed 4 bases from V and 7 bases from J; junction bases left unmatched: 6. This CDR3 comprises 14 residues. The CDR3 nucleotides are TGCGCCAGCAGCCAGACAGGGGAAGGTGAAAAACTGTTTTTT. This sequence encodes CASSQTGEGEKLFF.

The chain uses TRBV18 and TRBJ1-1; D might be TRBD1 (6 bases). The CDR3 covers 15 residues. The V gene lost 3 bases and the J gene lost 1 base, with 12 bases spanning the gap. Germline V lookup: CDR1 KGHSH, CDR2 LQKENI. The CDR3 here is CASSPPTGSNTEAFF. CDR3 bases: TGTGCCAGCTCACCTCCGACAGGTTCGAACACTGAAGCTTTCTTT.

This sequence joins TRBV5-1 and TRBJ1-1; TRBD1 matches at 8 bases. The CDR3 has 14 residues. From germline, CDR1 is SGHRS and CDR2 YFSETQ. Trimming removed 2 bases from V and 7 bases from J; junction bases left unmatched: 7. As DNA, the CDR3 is TGCGCCAGCAGCTTTACAGGGGGGCCAATTGAAGCTTTCTTT. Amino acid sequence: CASSFTGGPIEAFF.

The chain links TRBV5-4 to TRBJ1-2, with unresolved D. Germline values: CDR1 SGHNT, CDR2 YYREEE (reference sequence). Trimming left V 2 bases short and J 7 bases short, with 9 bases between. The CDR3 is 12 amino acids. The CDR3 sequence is CASSFGNPGYTF. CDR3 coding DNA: TGTGCCAGCAGCTTCGGGAACCCTGGCTACACCTTC. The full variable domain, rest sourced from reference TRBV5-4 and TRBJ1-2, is ETGVTQSPTHLIKTRGQQVTLRCSSQSGHNTVSWYQQALGQGPQFIFQYYREEENGRGNFPPRFSGLQFPNYSSELNVNALELDDSALYLCASSFGNPGYTFGSGTRLTVV.

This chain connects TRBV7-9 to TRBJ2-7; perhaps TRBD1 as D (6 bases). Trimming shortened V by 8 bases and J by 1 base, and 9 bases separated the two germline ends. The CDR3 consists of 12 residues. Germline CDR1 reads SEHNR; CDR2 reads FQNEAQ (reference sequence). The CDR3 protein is CASGGQSYEQYF. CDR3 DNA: TGTGCCAGCGGTGGACAGTCCTACGAGCAGTACTTC. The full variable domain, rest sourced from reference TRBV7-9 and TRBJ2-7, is DTGVSQNPRHKITKRGQNVTFRCDPISEHNRLYWYRQTLGQGPEFLTYFQNEAQLEKSRLLSDRFSAERPKGSFSTLEIQRTEQGDSAMYLCASGGQSYEQYFGPGTRLTVT.

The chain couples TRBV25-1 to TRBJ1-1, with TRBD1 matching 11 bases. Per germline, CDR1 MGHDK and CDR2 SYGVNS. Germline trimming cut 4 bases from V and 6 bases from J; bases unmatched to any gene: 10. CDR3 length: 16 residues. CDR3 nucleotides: TGTGCCAGCAGTGGACCCGGACAGGGGGCTGGATCTGAAGCTTTCTTT. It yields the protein CASSGPGQGAGSEAFF.

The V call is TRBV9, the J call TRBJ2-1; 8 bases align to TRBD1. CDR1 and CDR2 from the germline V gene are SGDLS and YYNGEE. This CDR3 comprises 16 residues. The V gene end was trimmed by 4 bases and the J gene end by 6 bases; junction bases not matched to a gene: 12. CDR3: CASSPTRTGNINEQFF. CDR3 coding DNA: TGTGCCAGCAGCCCCACCCGGACAGGGAACATCAATGAGCAGTTCTTC.

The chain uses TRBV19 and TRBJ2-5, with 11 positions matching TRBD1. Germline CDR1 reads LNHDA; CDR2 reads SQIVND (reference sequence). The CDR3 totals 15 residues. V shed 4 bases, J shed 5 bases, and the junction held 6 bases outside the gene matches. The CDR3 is CASSTGQGAGETQYF. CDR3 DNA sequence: TGTGCCAGTAGTACCGGACAGGGGGCAGGGGAGACCCAGTACTTC.

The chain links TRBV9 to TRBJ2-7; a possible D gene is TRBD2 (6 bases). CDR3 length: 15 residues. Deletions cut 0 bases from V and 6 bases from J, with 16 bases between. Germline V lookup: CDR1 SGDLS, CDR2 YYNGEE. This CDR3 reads CASSVVDWGVSEQYV. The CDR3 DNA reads TGTGCCAGCAGCGTAGTAGATTGGGGGGTCAGCGAGCAGTACGTC.

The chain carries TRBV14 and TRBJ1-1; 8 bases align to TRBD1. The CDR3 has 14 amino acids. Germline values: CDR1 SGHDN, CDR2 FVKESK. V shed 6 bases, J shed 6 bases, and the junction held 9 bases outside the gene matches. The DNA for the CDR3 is TGTGCCAGCAGGACCACAGGGGGTATCCCTGAAGCTTTCTTT. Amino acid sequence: CASRTTGGIPEAFF.

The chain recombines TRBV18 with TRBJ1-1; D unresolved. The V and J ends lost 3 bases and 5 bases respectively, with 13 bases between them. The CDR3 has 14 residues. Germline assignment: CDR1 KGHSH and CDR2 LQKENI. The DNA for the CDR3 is TGTGCCAGCTCACCTTATAAATCCGGGACTGAAGCTTTCTTT. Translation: CASSPYKSGTEAFF.

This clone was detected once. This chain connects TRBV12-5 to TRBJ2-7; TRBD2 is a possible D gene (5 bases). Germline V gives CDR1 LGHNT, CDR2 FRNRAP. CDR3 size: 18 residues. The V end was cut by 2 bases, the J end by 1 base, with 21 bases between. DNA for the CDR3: TGTGCTAGTGGTTTGACCCACAGCGGCGAGGCATTTTCCTACGAGCAGTACTTC. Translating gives CASGLTHSGEAFSYEQYF.

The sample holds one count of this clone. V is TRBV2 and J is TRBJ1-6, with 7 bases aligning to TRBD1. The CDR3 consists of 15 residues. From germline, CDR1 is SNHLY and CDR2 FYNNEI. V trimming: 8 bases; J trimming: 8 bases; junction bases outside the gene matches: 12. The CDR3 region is CASGKGGGGHSPLHF. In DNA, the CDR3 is TGTGCCAGCGGCAAAGGAGGGGGCGGCCATTCACCCCTCCACTTT.

CDR3 loop: CASSVGGNTHEKLFF. CDR3 DNA sequence: TGTGCCAGCAGCGTAGGAGGGAACACCCATGAAAAACTGTTTTTT. The rearrangement uses TRBV9 and TRBJ1-4; D unclear. CDR1 is SGDLS and CDR2 is YYNGEE in the germline V gene. The CDR3 totals 15 residues. Trimming left V 0 bases short and J 6 bases short, with 12 bases between.

The CDR3 sequence: CASSTRQGRNEQYF. Here the CDR3 DNA reads TGTGCCAGTAGTACCCGACAGGGAAGGAACGAGCAGTACTTC. The rearrangement uses TRBV19 and TRBJ2-7, with 7 bases fitting TRBD1. J was trimmed by 5 bases and V by 4 bases; bases with no gene match: 8. Per germline, CDR1 LNHDA and CDR2 SQIVND (reference sequence). The CDR3 totals 14 residues. Complete variable domain (other parts from reference TRBV19 and TRBJ2-7): DGGITQSPKYLFRKEGQNVTLSCEQNLNHDAMYWYRQDPGQGLRLIYYSQIVNDFQKGDIAEGYSVSREKKESFPLTVTSAQKNPTAFYLCASSTRQGRNEQYFGPGTRLTVT.